One T cell receptor beta chain is described in this entry. Its antigen is not known. This record comes from a study of monozygotic twins with inflammatory bowel disease. Study-wide results and limits: Especially where disease activity was present, IBD patients had fewer clonotypes in common with others than healthy twins did.

Every TCR library consumed around 4,000 ng of total RNA. Using the 5' RACE reads, TCRdb records one entry per CDR3 protein without DNA. The sample table includes about 160,000 distinct CDR3 sequences. CDR1 is SGDLS, CDR2 YYNGEE, per germline. CDR3 length: 13 residues. The chain carries TRBV9 and TRBJ1-2. Sequencing was performed on blood. The clonotype was recovered from a human donor with ulcerative colitis or Crohn's disease, or a healthy co-twin of an affected twin (not recorded which). The CDR3 here is CASREGASKGYTF.